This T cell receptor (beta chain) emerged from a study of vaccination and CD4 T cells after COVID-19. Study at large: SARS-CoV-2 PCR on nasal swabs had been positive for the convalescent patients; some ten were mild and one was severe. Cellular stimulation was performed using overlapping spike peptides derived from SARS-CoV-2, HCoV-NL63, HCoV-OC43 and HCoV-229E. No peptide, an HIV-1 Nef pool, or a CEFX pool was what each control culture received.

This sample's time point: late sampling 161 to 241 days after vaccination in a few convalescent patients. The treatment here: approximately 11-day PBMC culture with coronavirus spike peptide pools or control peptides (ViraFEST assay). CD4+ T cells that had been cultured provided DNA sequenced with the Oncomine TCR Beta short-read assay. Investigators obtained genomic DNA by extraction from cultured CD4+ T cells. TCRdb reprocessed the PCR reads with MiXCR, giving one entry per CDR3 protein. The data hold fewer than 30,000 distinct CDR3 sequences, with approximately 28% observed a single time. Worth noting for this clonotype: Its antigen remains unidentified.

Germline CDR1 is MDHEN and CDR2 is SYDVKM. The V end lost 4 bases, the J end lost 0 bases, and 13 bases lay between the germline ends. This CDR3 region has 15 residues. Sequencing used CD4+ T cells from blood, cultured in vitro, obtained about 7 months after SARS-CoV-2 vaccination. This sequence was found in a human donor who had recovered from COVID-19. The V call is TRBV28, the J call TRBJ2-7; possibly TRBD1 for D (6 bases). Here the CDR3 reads CASSWPGHRSYEQYF. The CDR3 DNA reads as TGTGCCAGCAGTTGGCCGGGACACCGCTCCTACGAGCAGTACTTC.